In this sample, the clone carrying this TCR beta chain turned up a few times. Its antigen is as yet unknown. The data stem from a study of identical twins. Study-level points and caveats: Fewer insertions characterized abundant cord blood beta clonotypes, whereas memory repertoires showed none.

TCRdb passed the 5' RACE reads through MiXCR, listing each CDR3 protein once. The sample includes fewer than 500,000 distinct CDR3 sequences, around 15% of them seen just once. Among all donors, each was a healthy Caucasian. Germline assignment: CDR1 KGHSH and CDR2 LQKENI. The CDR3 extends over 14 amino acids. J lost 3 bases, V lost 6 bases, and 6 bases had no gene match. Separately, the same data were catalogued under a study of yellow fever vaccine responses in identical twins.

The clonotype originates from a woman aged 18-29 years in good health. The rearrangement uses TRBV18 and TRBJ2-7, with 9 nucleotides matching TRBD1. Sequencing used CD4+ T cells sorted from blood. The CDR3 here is CASSGQGKGYEQYF. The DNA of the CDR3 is TGTGCCAGCTCTGGACAGGGGAAAGGCTACGAGCAGTACTTC.